What follows describes a single T cell receptor (beta chain). The V and J ends lost 1 base and 1 base respectively, with 7 bases between them. CDR1 is LGHNA, CDR2 YNFKEQ, per germline. There are 14 residues in the CDR3. This sample was included in a study of cytomegalovirus exposure and HLA in healthy donors. The study ran its PCR with 60 Vbeta and 13 Jbeta primers. Some clones are missing from TCRdb's copy, which holds only in-frame ones; the method was immunoSEQ multiplex PCR. Of 120,000 to 150,000 clones listed, around four fifths are singletons. Material for sequencing was PBMCs. The receptor was derived from a male donor in good health and CMV-seropositive. The chain uses TRBV4-2 and TRBJ2-5; D not resolved. CDR3 sequence: CASSQGHLQETQYF. The DNA of the CDR3 is TGTGCCAGCAGCCAAGGACACCTCCAAGAGACCCAGTACTTC.